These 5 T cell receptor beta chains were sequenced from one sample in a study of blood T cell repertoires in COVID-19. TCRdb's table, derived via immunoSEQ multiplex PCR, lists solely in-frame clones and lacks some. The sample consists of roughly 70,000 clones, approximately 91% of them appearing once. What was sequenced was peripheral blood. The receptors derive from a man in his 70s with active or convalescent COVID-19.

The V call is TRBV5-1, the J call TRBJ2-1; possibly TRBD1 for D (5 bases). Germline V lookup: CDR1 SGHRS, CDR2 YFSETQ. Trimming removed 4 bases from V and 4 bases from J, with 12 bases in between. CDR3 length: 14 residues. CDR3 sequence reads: CASSPGQTYNEQFF. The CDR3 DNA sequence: TGCGCCAGCAGCCCTGGACAAACTTACAATGAGCAGTTCTTC.

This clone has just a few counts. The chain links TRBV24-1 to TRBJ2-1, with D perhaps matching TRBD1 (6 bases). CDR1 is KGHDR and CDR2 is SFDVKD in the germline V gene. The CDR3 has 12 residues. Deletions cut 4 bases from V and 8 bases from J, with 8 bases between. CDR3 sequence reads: CATSETGYEQFF. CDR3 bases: TGTGCCACCAGTGAAACAGGGTATGAGCAGTTCTTC.

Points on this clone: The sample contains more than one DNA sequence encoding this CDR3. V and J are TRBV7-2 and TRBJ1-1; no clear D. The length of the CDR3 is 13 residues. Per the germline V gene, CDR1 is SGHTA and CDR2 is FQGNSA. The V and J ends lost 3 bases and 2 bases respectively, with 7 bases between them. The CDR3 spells CASSLVANTEAFF. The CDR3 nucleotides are TGTGCCAGCAGCTTGGTGGCTAACACTGAAGCTTTCTTT. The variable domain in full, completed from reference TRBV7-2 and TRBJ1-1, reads GAGVSQSPSNKVTEKGKDVELRCDPISGHTALYWYRQSLGQGLEFLIYFQGNSAPDKSGLPSDRFSAERTGGSVSTLTIQRTQQEDSAVYLCASSLVANTEAFFGQGTRLTVV.

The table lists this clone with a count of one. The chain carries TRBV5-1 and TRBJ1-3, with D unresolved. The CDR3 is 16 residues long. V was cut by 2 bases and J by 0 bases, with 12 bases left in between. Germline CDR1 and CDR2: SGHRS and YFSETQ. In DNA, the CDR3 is TGCGCCAGCAGCTTCGGCAGTGCAGGCTCTGGAAACACCATATATTTT. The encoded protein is CASSFGSAGSGNTIYF.

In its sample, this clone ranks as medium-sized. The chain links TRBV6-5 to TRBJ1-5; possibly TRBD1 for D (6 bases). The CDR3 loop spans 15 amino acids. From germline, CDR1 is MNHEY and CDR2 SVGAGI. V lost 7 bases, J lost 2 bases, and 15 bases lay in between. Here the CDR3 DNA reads TGTGCCAGCACCTCGGGGGGCGGGGGCAATCAGCCCCAGCATTTT. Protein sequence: CASTSGGGGNQPQHF.